This T cell receptor beta chain was captured by sequencing in a study of blood T cell repertoires in COVID-19. Study at large: The samples span acute and convalescent COVID-19 from the United States, Italy and Spain. In each case, the material was cDNA or gDNA derived from T cells, B-cell-depleted T cells, or PBMCs.

CDR1 is SNHLY and CDR2 is FYNNEI in the germline V gene. CDR3 length equals 15 residues. The trim removed 1 base at V and 8 bases at J, leaving 7 bases unmatched. Authors' processing steps: The assay estimated nucleated cells by amplifying reference gene primers. Sequencing was performed with immunoSEQ multiplex PCR; in TCRdb, only in-frame clones are kept and a portion is missing. Clone size and V and J calls were adopted from that table, with D and trimming inferred from the DNA. The table has 100,000 to 150,000 clones, roughly 91% seen once. Seattle patient enrollment occurred during active infection, with longitudinal follow-up thereafter. This clone was seen just once.

The chain joins TRBV2 to TRBJ1-4; 7 positions agree with TRBD1. The specimen was peripheral blood. The origin of this receptor is a man aged 55 to 70 with COVID-19, enrolled during active disease. The CDR3 sequence is CASSEGQGRGEKLFF. CDR3 DNA sequence: TGTGCCAGCAGTGAAGGACAGGGTAGAGGCGAAAAACTGTTTTTT.